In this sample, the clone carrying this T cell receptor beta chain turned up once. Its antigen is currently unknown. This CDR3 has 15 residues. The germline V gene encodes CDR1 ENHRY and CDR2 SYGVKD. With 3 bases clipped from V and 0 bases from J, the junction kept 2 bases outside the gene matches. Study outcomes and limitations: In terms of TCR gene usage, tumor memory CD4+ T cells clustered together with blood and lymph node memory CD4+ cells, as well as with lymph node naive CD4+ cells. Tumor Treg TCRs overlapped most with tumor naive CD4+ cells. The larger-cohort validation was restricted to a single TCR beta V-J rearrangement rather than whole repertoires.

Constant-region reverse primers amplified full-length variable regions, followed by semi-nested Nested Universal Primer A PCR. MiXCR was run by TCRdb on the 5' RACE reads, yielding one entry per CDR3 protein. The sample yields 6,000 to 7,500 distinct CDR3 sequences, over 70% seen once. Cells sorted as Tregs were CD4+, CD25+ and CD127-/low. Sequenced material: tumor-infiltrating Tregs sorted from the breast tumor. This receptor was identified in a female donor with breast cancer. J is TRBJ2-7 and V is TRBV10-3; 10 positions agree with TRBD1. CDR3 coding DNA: TGTGCCATCAGTGAAAGGACAGGGGGCTCCTACGAGCAGTACTTC. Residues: CAISERTGGSYEQYF.